One and the same sample provided the 2 T cell receptor beta chains below, sequenced in a study of blood T cell repertoires in COVID-19. TCRdb's copy holds only in-frame clones and misses some; the assay was immunoSEQ multiplex PCR. The sample lists 200,000 to 300,000 clones; around 86% were seen once. Sample: PBMCs or T cells enriched from blood (not recorded which). The origin of the receptors is a woman aged 18-35 years who had recovered from COVID-19.

This sequence joins TRBV19 and TRBJ1-1; tentative D call: TRBD1 (6 bases). CDR1 is LNHDA and CDR2 is SQIVND in the germline V gene (reference sequence). The length of the CDR3 is 13 residues. Trimming shortened V by 3 bases and J by 10 bases, and 15 bases separated the two germline ends. The CDR3 here is CASSILQGRGAFF. DNA of the CDR3: TGTGCCAGTAGTATTTTACAGGGCCGCGGAGCTTTCTTT.

The genes are TRBV30 and TRBJ1-4; TRBD1 agrees at 7 bases. With V trimmed by 3 bases and J by 7 bases, 8 bases remained unmatched. Germline-derived CDR1 and CDR2 are GTSNPN and SVGIG (reference sequence). The CDR3 sequence is 14 residues long. The CDR3 sequence is CAWRKWQGGEKLFF. The CDR3 DNA sequence: TGTGCCTGGAGAAAGTGGCAGGGGGGTGAAAAACTGTTTTTT.